The 9 T cell receptor beta chains reported below all come from one sample, sequenced in a study of blood T cell repertoires in COVID-19. Assay used: immunoSEQ multiplex PCR; TCRdb lists only in-frame clones, some missing. The sample lists about 270,000 clones, roughly 93% occurring once. The sequenced sample was PBMCs or T cells enriched from blood (not recorded which). These TCRs come from a woman between 40 and 55 years old with acute COVID-19.

The V gene is TRBV5-1, the J gene TRBJ2-5, with unresolved D. Trimming removed 4 bases at V and 5 bases at J, with 15 bases between. CDR1 is SGHRS, CDR2 YFSETQ, per germline. The CDR3 is 14 residues long. DNA of the CDR3: TGCGCCAGCAGCCCGGCGGCAATGCGGGAGACCCAGTACTTC. As protein: CASSPAAMRETQYF.

The rearrangement joins TRBV27 to TRBJ1-2; 10 bases fit TRBD1. The CDR3 is made up of 14 amino acids. Germline CDR1 and CDR2: MNHEY and SMNVEV (reference sequence). V dropped 6 bases and J dropped 4; count of bases not matched to a gene: 5. CDR3 sequence: CASRGQGGTYGYTF. The CDR3, as DNA: TGTGCCAGCAGAGGACAGGGGGGGACCTATGGCTACACCTTC.

This chain joins TRBV9 and TRBJ2-2, with 9 bases fitting TRBD2. The germline gives CDR1 SGDLS, CDR2 YYNGEE. The junction had 5 bases not matched to a gene; V was cut back by 4 bases and J by 4 bases. This CDR3 is built from 15 residues. The CDR3 coding sequence is TGTGCCAGCAGCCGTAGCGGGAGTGGCACCGGGGAGCTGTTTTTT. Translation: CASSRSGSGTGELFF. Together with reference TRBV9 and TRBJ2-2, the CDR3 gives the full variable domain: DSGVTQTPKHLITATGQRVTLRCSPRSGDLSVYWYQQSLDQGLQFLIQYYNGEERAKGNILERFSAQQFPDLHSELNLSSLELGDSALYFCASSRSGSGTGELFFGEGSRLTVL.

This clone was seen once. The rearrangement links TRBV25-1 to TRBJ1-1, with D perhaps TRBD1 (5 bases). Trimming removed 3 bases from V and 1 base from J, with 12 bases in between. This CDR3 contains 15 residues. Germline V gives CDR1 MGHDK, CDR2 SYGVNS. CDR3 sequence (DNA): TGTGCCAGCAGTGAGGGGCGTTGGACGAACACTGAAGCTTTCTTT. This translates into CASSEGRWTNTEAFF.

This clone appeared a single time. This chain links TRBV5-5 with TRBJ2-7, with 9 bases matching TRBD1. J gave up 2 bases and V 0 bases, and 12 bases lay outside the gene matches. CDR3 length: 18 residues. Looked up from germline, CDR1 is SGHKS and CDR2 is YYEKEE (reference sequence). As DNA, the CDR3 is TGTGCCAGCAGCTTGGTGGGGGGACAGGGAGCGATCCCCTACGAGCAGTACTTC. Its protein product is CASSLVGGQGAIPYEQYF.

The rearrangement links TRBV19 to TRBJ2-1; no definite D call. The germline V gene has CDR1 LNHDA and CDR2 SQIVND (reference sequence). This CDR3 comprises 11 residues. V lost 9 bases and J lost 12, with 15 bases in between. The chain's CDR3 is CASTSGLAQFF. The CDR3 DNA reads TGTGCCAGCACCAGTGGGCTGGCGCAGTTCTTC. Supplemented by reference TRBV19 and TRBJ2-1, the full variable domain reads DGGITQSPKYLFRKEGQNVTLSCEQNLNHDAMYWYRQDPGQGLRLIYYSQIVNDFQKGDIAEGYSVSREKKESFPLTVTSAQKNPTAFYLCASTSGLAQFFGPGTRLTVL.

The chain employs TRBV7-9 and TRBJ1-1; D may be TRBD1 (5 bases). The V gene lost 1 base and the J gene lost 1 base, with 7 bases spanning the gap. The germline V gene has CDR1 SEHNR and CDR2 FQNEAQ (reference sequence). The CDR3 sequence is 14 residues long. The chain's CDR3 is CASSLDGQNTEAFF. CDR3 in DNA: TGTGCCAGCAGCTTAGACGGACAGAACACTGAAGCTTTCTTT.

This clone was picked up one time. The chain is built from TRBV11-3 and TRBJ2-1; 10 nucleotides line up with TRBD2. J was trimmed by 0 bases and V by 5 bases; bases with no gene match: 4. Germline V gene sequence: CDR1 SGHNT, CDR2 YENEEA. This CDR3 has 16 amino acids. CDR3 in DNA: TGTGCCAGCAGCCGGACTAGCGGAAGCTCCTACAATGAGCAGTTCTTC. Its protein is CASSRTSGSSYNEQFF.

The count of this clone is one. The chain is built from TRBV9 and TRBJ1-6; tentatively, D is TRBD1 (5 bases). The CDR3 is made up of 18 amino acids. Germline-derived CDR1 and CDR2 are SGDLS and YYNGEE. Trimming stripped 0 bases from V and 3 bases from J, with 16 bases between. The CDR3 region has the DNA TGTGCCAGCAGCGTAGCCCCCTACGGGGGTAGCTATAATTCACCCCTCCACTTT. This gives the protein CASSVAPYGGSYNSPLHF.